The rows below give T cell receptor beta chains drawn from one sample of a study of T cell repertoires in ileal Crohn's disease. Data came from immunoSEQ multiplex PCR; TCRdb stores just in-frame clones and leaves some out. The table lists about 62,000 clones, roughly 89% of them singletons, with roughly 2% in the top ten. The sequencing input was ileal tissue. The receptors were gathered from an adult with Crohn's disease. Both conserved end residues are part of each CDR3. Each record gives: CDR3 length, J gene, clone size, V gene, D gene, CDR3 DNA, CDR3 protein. D genes are given only for firm matches. Size tells how often a clone was seen (once, few, many) or the class of an expanded clone, and some rows leave it out.

>15|TRBJ2-2|once|TRBV11-3|TRBD1
TGTGCCAGCAGCTTAGTCGACAGGGGAACCGGGGAGCTGTTTTTT
CASSLVDRGTGELFF
>15|TRBJ1-3|NA|TRBV5-4|NA
TGTGCCAGCAGCTTGGACTCAGGGACTGGAAACACCATATATTTT
CASSLDSGTGNTIYF
>14|TRBJ1-1|NA|TRBV5-1|NA
TGCGCCAGCAGCTTGGGACAAAAGAACACTGAAGCTTTCTTT
CASSLGQKNTEAFF
>14|TRBJ1-1|NA|TRBV15|NA
TGTGCCACCAGCAGGACAGAAGTGAACACTGAAGCTTTCTTT
CATSRTEVNTEAFF
>13|TRBJ1-4|NA|TRBV5-6|TRBD1
TGTGCCAGCAGCACACCCGGGACAGGGAGGCCCTTTTTT
CASSTPGTGRPFF
>12|TRBJ1-2|NA|TRBV27|TRBD1
TGTGCCAGCAGCCGGACAGGGGCCGGCTACACCTTC
CASSRTGAGYTF
>14|TRBJ1-1|NA|TRBV30|NA
TGTGCCTGGACTGGGGGGGGAGCGGTGACTGAAGCTTTCTTT
CAWTGGGAVTEAFF
>15|TRBJ2-7|once|TRBV30|TRBD2
TGTGCCTGGAGTCCTCTAGCGGGCCTCTCCTACGAGCAGTACTTC
CAWSPLAGLSYEQYF
>14|TRBJ1-3|NA|TRBV11-2|NA
TGTGCCAGCAGCCCAGGGGATCCCGGAAACACCATATATTTT
CASSPGDPGNTIYF
>14|TRBJ2-1|NA|TRBV29-1|NA
TGCAGCGTTGACAAACCAGGGGCCGTTTTTGAGCAGTTCTTC
CSVDKPGAVFEQFF
>13|TRBJ1-2|NA|TRBV5-1|NA
TGCGCCAGCAGCTTGGAGCAGGGCTTTGGCTACACCTTC
CASSLEQGFGYTF
>14|TRBJ2-3|NA|TRBV30|NA
TGTGCCTGGAGTAAGTCCCGAGGTACAGATACGCAGTATTTT
CAWSKSRGTDTQYF
>13|TRBJ1-5|NA|TRBV6-6|NA
TGTGCCAGCAGGGACTATAGCAATCAGCCCCAGCATTTT
CASRDYSNQPQHF
>13|TRBJ2-7|NA|TRBV15|NA
TGTGCCACCAGCACAGGGGATGCCTACGAGCAGTACTTC
CATSTGDAYEQYF
>13|TRBJ1-1|NA|TRBV18|NA
TGTGCCAGCTCCAGTGACAGGAACACTGAAGCTTTCTTT
CASSSDRNTEAFF
>13|TRBJ1-3|NA|TRBV2|NA
TGTGCCAGCAGGGACAGCTCTGGAAACACCATATATTTT
CASRDSSGNTIYF
>15|TRBJ2-4|NA|TRBV27|TRBD2
TGTGCCAGCAGTTTATTGGCTAGCGGGGGTGGCATTCAGTACTTC
CASSLLASGGGIQYF
>11|TRBJ1-1|NA|TRBV7-9|NA
TGTGCCAGCAGCAGGACTTCTGAAGCTTTCTTT
CASSRTSEAFF
>16|TRBJ2-1|NA|TRBV19|TRBD2
TGTGCCACCCAAACACGCGGGGGAGCCTCCTACAATGAGCAGTTCTTC
CATQTRGGASYNEQFF
>13|TRBJ1-3|NA|TRBV7-6|NA
TGTGCCAGCAGCTCACACTCTGGAAACACCATATATTTT
CASSSHSGNTIYF
>14|TRBJ2-3|NA|TRBV18|NA
TGTGCCAGCTCACCAATCTCGACTACAGATACGCAGTATTTT
CASSPISTTDTQYF
>15|TRBJ2-1|NA|TRBV5-5|TRBD2
TGTGCCAGCAGCTCCCGGGGGGGATCCTACAATGAGCAGTTCTTC
CASSSRGGSYNEQFF
>15|TRBJ2-7|NA|TRBV7-9|TRBD2
TGTGCCAGCAGCGGTAAACTAGCGGGAGCCTACGAGCAGTACTTC
CASSGKLAGAYEQYF
>15|TRBJ1-2|NA|TRBV7-9|NA
TGTGCCAGCAGCTTAGATCGTCGGGTCGCGGATGGCTACACCTTC
CASSLDRRVADGYTF
>13|TRBJ2-1|NA|TRBV5-1|TRBD2
TGCGCCAGCAGCCCAAGCGGGAACAATGAGCAGTTCTTC
CASSPSGNNEQFF
>15|TRBJ1-5|NA|TRBV6-6|TRBD1
TGTGCCAGCAGAAGACAGGGGTTCCTGAATCAGCCCCAGCATTTT
CASRRQGFLNQPQHF
>13|TRBJ1-1|NA|TRBV7-9|NA
TGTGCCAGCAGCTTACTAGTAAACACTGAAGCTTTCTTT
CASSLLVNTEAFF
>16|TRBJ1-1|NA|TRBV7-9|NA
TGTGCCAGCAGCTTCGAGGGGGTTACCCTGAACACTGAAGCTTTCTTT
CASSFEGVTLNTEAFF
>13|TRBJ1-3|NA|TRBV27|NA
TGTGCCAGCAGCCCCTACTCTGGTTACACCATATATTTT
CASSPYSGYTIYF
>15|TRBJ2-7|few|TRBV5-1|TRBD2
TGCGCCAGCAGCCCAGATAGCGGGAGTGGCTACGAGCAGTACTTC
CASSPDSGSGYEQYF
>14|TRBJ2-7|NA|TRBV13|NA
TGTGCCAGCAGCTTGTCTCCAGCGGTCTACGAGCAGTACTTC
CASSLSPAVYEQYF
>13|TRBJ1-1|NA|TRBV19|NA
TGTGCCAGTACCTCTACGCGGGGCACTGAAGCTTTCTTT
CASTSTRGTEAFF
>13|TRBJ2-3|NA|TRBV19|NA
TGTGCCACCACTGCGGTCCGAGCAGATACGCAGTATTTT
CATTAVRADTQYF
>19|TRBJ2-7|NA|TRBV7-2|TRBD2
TGTGCCAGCAGCTTAGCACCCTTAGGAGCGGGAGTTCCCCCCTACGAGCAGTACTTC
CASSLAPLGAGVPPYEQYF
>13|TRBJ2-7|NA|TRBV9|NA
TGTGCCAGCAGCGTGACGGGGTACGCCGAGCAGTACTTC
CASSVTGYAEQYF
>15|TRBJ2-5|NA|TRBV9|NA
TGTGCCAGCAGCGTAGGGGCATATGACAGGGAGACCCAGTACTTC
CASSVGAYDRETQYF
>15|TRBJ1-4|NA|TRBV10-3|TRBD1
TGTGCCATCAGTGATCCGGGACAGACCCATGAAAAACTGTTTTTT
CAISDPGQTHEKLFF
>13|TRBJ1-2|NA|TRBV27|NA
TGTGCCAGCAGTTCCAGGGTATTTGAGGGCTACACCTTC
CASSSRVFEGYTF
>17|TRBJ1-1|NA|TRBV5-1|TRBD1
TGCGCCAGCAGCTTGGTTAGTTTGGGGACAGCATGGGGTGAAGCTTTCTTT
CASSLVSLGTAWGEAFF
>14|TRBJ1-2|NA|TRBV29-1|NA
TGCAGCGTTGAGCCATACTATTCTAACTATGGCTACACCTTC
CSVEPYYSNYGYTF
>14|TRBJ1-1|NA|TRBV29-1|TRBD1
TGCAGCGTTGAAGAAGCGGGACAGGGGACTGAAGCTTTCTTT
CSVEEAGQGTEAFF
>16|TRBJ2-7|NA|TRBV27|TRBD1
TGTGCCAGCAGTACCCCCTCCCGGGACAGGCTCTACGAGCAGTACTTC
CASSTPSRDRLYEQYF
>18|TRBJ1-6|NA|TRBV5-8|NA
TGTGCCAGCAGCCCTTTGGACGGGACTTTGTTTTATAATTCACCCCTCCACTTT
CASSPLDGTLFYNSPLHF
>15|TRBJ1-3|NA|TRBV5-1|NA
TGCGCCAGCAGCCCCGAGGCAGTCTCTGGAAACACCATATATTTT
CASSPEAVSGNTIYF
>15|TRBJ1-5|NA|TRBV4-1|NA
TGCGCCAGCAGCCACCGGGACACCGGCAATCAGCCCCAGCATTTT
CASSHRDTGNQPQHF
>12|TRBJ2-7|NA|TRBV19|TRBD2
TGTGCCAGTAGTCAAACTAGCGGGAAGCAGTACTTC
CASSQTSGKQYF
>17|TRBJ1-5|NA|TRBV15|TRBD1
TGTGCCACCAGCTCCAGGGGACAGGCGTATAGCAATCAGCCCCAGCATTTT
CATSSRGQAYSNQPQHF
>14|TRBJ2-7|once|TRBV7-2|NA
TGTGCCAGCAGCTTAGAAACGGGAACCTACGAGCAGTACTTC
CASSLETGTYEQYF
>15|TRBJ1-1|NA|TRBV19|TRBD1
TGTGCCAGCCACCCGCGGGACAGGGTCAACACTGAAGCTTTCTTT
CASHPRDRVNTEAFF
>16|TRBJ1-1|NA|TRBV30|NA
TGTGCCTGGAGAAAAGGGGGATTACAGCTGAACACTGAAGCTTTCTTT
CAWRKGGLQLNTEAFF
>14|TRBJ2-1|NA|TRBV10-3|NA
TGTGCCATCAGGGGCCAAAACATGGTTAATGAGCAGTTCTTC
CAIRGQNMVNEQFF